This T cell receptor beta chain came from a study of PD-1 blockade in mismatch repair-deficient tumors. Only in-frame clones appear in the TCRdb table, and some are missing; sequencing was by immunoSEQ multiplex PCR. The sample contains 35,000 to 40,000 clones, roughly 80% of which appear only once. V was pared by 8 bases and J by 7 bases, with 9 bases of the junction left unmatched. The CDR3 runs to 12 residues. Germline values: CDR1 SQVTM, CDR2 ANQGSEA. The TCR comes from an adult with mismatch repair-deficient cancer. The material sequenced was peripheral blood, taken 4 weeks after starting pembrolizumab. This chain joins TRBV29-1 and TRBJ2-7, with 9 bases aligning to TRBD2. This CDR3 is CSFSSGVGEQYF. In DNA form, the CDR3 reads TGCAGCTTTTCTAGCGGGGTGGGGGAGCAGTACTTC.